The 24 T cell receptor beta chains below were found in one sample sequenced in a study of naive and memory T cell subsets. Two oligonucleotides, mixed equimolar, formed the beta constant-region primer covering TRBC1 and TRBC2. Ligated cDNA was amplified by four rounds of PCR with nested alpha and beta constant-region primers and SP2. A single record per CDR3 protein comes from TCRdb applying MiXCR to the UMI-ligation and nested PCR reads. The data show under 150,000 distinct CDR3 sequences, with approximately 21% seen just once and 0.6% to 0.7% held by the top ten. General study results and limits: A few larger clonotypes appeared in naive repertoires, especially CD8, possibly memory cells re-expressing CD45RA.

No cognate antigen is known for these TCRs. The material sequenced was naive CD8+ T cells from blood. These receptors all come from a human donor in good health.

The sample holds a few counts of this clonotype. V usage is TRBV7-2 and J usage is TRBJ2-7, with 12 bases identical to TRBD2. V was pared by 2 bases and J by 2 bases, with 13 bases of the junction left unmatched. The CDR3 sequence is 19 residues long. Germline values: CDR1 SGHTA, CDR2 FQGNSA. Here the CDR3 DNA reads TGTGCCAGCAGCTTAAGACTAGCGGGAGAAAACCTACCACCCTACGAGCAGTACTTC. As protein: CASSLRLAGENLPPYEQYF.

This chain uses TRBV29-1 with TRBJ2-3; D might be TRBD2 (6 bases). V lost 5 bases and J lost 1, with 16 bases in between. In germline, CDR1 is SQVTM, CDR2 ANQGSEA. The CDR3 length is 15 residues. The CDR3 DNA sequence: TGCAGCGTTTCCCCCACCCGACTAGGCACAGATACGCAGTATTTT. Residues: CSVSPTRLGTDTQYF.

This clonotype has just a few counts. The J gene is TRBJ1-1, the V gene TRBV2, with 8 bases that match TRBD1. J lost 7 bases, V lost 2 bases, and 9 bases had no gene match. The CDR3 loop spans 15 amino acids. The germline V gene has CDR1 SNHLY and CDR2 FYNNEI. The CDR3 here is CASSETWTGSLEAFF. The CDR3 nucleotides read TGTGCCAGCAGTGAAACGTGGACAGGGTCCCTTGAAGCTTTCTTT.

The chain carries TRBV6-8 and TRBJ2-1; 7 nucleotides line up with TRBD2. Looked up from germline, CDR1 is MNHGY and CDR2 is SAAAGT. The junction had 9 bases not matched to a gene; V was cut back by 8 bases and J by 5 bases. The CDR3 spans 14 residues. CDR3 in DNA: TGTGCCAGCGGGTGCGGGAGTTCGGACAATGAGCAGTTCTTC. Its protein product is CASGCGSSDNEQFF.

This clonotype was observed a few times. The V call is TRBV28, the J call TRBJ2-5; a weak D match, TRBD1 (6 bases). V dropped 10 bases and J dropped 4 bases, with 25 bases sitting between them. The CDR3 contains 16 residues. Germline V gene data show CDR1 as MDHEN and CDR2 as SYDVKM. The DNA of the CDR3 is TGTGCCACCCATTCGTCCGGGACACTCTTGCTAGAGACCCAGTACTTC. It yields the protein CATHSSGTLLLETQYF. The variable domain in full, with the rest retrieved from reference TRBV28 and TRBJ2-5, is DVKVTQSSRYLVKRTGEKVFLECVQDMDHENMFWYRQDPGLGLRLIYFSYDVKMKEKGDIPEGYSVSREKKERFSLILESASTNQTSMYLCATHSSGTLLLETQYFGPGTRLLVL.

This sequence joins TRBV6-6 and TRBJ1-1; the D gene is possibly TRBD1 (5 bases). There are 12 residues in the CDR3. Trimming removed 8 bases at V and 5 bases at J, with 12 bases between. Germline V gene lookup returns CDR1 MNHNY and CDR2 SVGAGI (reference sequence). This CDR3 reads CASGAVGTEAFF. The CDR3 DNA sequence: TGTGCCAGCGGGGCCGTTGGGACTGAAGCTTTCTTT.

The chain carries TRBV4-2 and TRBJ1-1; 7 bases line up with TRBD1. The V gene end was trimmed by 3 bases and the J gene end by 0 bases; junction bases not matched to a gene: 4. The CDR3 covers 15 residues. CDR1 LGHNA and CDR2 YNFKEQ come from the germline V gene. In nucleotides, the CDR3 is TGTGCCAGCAGCCAGTTACAGGGGTTGAACACTGAAGCTTTCTTT. This translates into CASSQLQGLNTEAFF.

This chain uses TRBV4-3 with TRBJ2-1; 8 positions agree with TRBD2. J was trimmed by 4 bases and V by 0 bases; bases with no gene match: 14. Germline V CDR1 and CDR2: LGHNA, YSLEER. The CDR3 totals 19 residues. The CDR3 region is CASSQDTPSERERYNEQFF. The CDR3 DNA is TGCGCCAGCAGCCAAGATACCCCTAGCGAGCGGGAGAGATACAATGAGCAGTTCTTC.

V is TRBV9 and J is TRBJ2-7; D not resolved. The CDR3 runs to 14 residues. V was trimmed by 3 bases and J by 0 bases, leaving 10 bases between them. Germline lookup yields CDR1 SGDLS and CDR2 YYNGEE. The CDR3 sequence: CASSAGLGSYEQYF. The CDR3 DNA reads TGTGCCAGCAGCGCCGGGCTAGGCTCCTACGAGCAGTACTTC.

The V and J genes are TRBV10-3 and TRBJ1-4, with 10 bases fitting TRBD1. Losses at the gene ends were 10 bases for V and 3 bases for J; bases not matched to a gene: 2. The CDR3 loop spans 13 amino acids. Germline lookup yields CDR1 ENHRY and CDR2 SYGVKD. In nucleotides, the CDR3 is TGTGCCACCGGGACAGGGGCTAATGAAAAACTGTTTTTT. Its translation: CATGTGANEKLFF.

The chain employs TRBV28 and TRBJ2-3, with a possible D match to TRBD2 (6 bases). Trimming cost V 3 bases and J 2 bases, with 12 bases left between them. CDR3 length: 15 amino acids. Germline CDR1 and CDR2: MDHEN and SYDVKM. The CDR3 DNA is TGTGCCAGCAGTTTGGCTAGCGTGAACACAGATACGCAGTATTTT. It is translated as CASSLASVNTDTQYF.

This clonotype was observed a few times. The chain links TRBV27 to TRBJ2-7; no definite D call. Germline V lookup: CDR1 MNHEY, CDR2 SMNVEV (reference sequence). The CDR3 covers 13 residues. Trimming left V 6 bases short and J 2 bases short, with 11 bases between. CDR3 sequence reads: CASSPTLTYEQYF. CDR3 bases: TGTGCCAGCAGCCCAACTCTAACCTACGAGCAGTACTTC.

V gene TRBV3-1 combines with J gene TRBJ2-7; 7 bases map to TRBD1. Germline CDR1 is LGHDT and CDR2 is YNNKEL (reference sequence). Losses at the gene ends were 4 bases for V and 2 bases for J; bases not matched to a gene: 8. This CDR3 region has 15 residues. The CDR3 DNA follows: TGTGCCAGCAGCCTTGGGACAGATTCGCCCTACGAGCAGTACTTC. Translating gives CASSLGTDSPYEQYF.

A few counts support this clonotype. The chain recombines TRBV24-1 with TRBJ2-1; D not resolved. The CDR3 runs 13 residues. V was cut by 4 bases and J by 8 bases, with 11 bases left in between. The germline V gene encodes CDR1 KGHDR and CDR2 SFDVKD. CDR3 in amino acids: CATSDPDRDEQFF. The CDR3 bases are TGTGCCACCAGTGACCCTGATAGAGATGAGCAGTTCTTC.

There are a few counts of this clonotype. The V gene is TRBV2, the J gene TRBJ2-7; a possible D gene is TRBD1 (6 bases). Germline V lookup: CDR1 SNHLY, CDR2 FYNNEI. The CDR3 consists of 14 residues. Trimming removed 10 bases from V and 0 bases from J, with 16 bases in between. CDR3 sequence reads: CATWDITSSYEQYF. CDR3 in DNA: TGTGCCACCTGGGACATAACGAGCTCCTACGAGCAGTACTTC.

The chain employs TRBV6-6 and TRBJ1-1; 7 positions agree with TRBD1. Germline CDR1 and CDR2: MNHNY and SVGAGI (reference sequence). The length of the CDR3 is 16 residues. J was trimmed by 1 base and V by 7 bases; bases with no gene match: 12. The CDR3 loop reads CASTGGGGNWNTEAFF. The CDR3, as DNA: TGTGCCAGCACTGGGGGAGGGGGCAATTGGAACACTGAAGCTTTCTTT.

This clonotype appeared a few times. Here the CDR3 DNA reads TGTGCCAGCAGCTTATCAGCGGGAGATGAGCAGTTCTTC. It specifies CASSLSAGDEQFF. V usage is TRBV11-2 and J usage is TRBJ2-1; 8 nucleotides match TRBD2. V gave up 2 bases and J gave up 8 bases; unmatched junction bases: 2. Germline V gene data show CDR1 as SGHAT and CDR2 as FQNNGV. The CDR3 totals 13 residues.

This clonotype came up a few times. The CDR3 sequence: CSVDLSGSTETQYF. The DNA of the CDR3 is TGCAGCGTTGACCTTAGCGGGAGTACCGAGACCCAGTACTTC. This sequence joins TRBV29-1 and TRBJ2-5, with 9 bases that match TRBD2. V lost 3 bases to trimming and J lost 5 bases; unmatched junction nucleotides: 7. Germline CDR1 and CDR2: SQVTM and ANQGSEA. The CDR3 runs 14 residues. Complete variable domain (other parts from reference TRBV29-1 and TRBJ2-5): SAVISQKPSRDICQRGTSLTIQCQVDSQVTMMFWYRQQPGQSLTLIATANQGSEATYESGFVIDKFPISRPNLTFSTLTVSNMSPEDSSIYLCSVDLSGSTETQYFGPGTRLLVL.

In this sample, this clonotype turned up a few times. The gene calls are TRBV6-5 and TRBJ1-6; 7 nucleotides agree with TRBD1. There are 15 residues in the CDR3. Per the germline V gene, CDR1 is MNHEY and CDR2 is SVGAGI. V lost 5 bases to trimming and J lost 6 bases; unmatched junction nucleotides: 7. The CDR3 region is CASSHGQAANSPLHF. CDR3 bases: TGTGCCAGCAGTCACGGACAGGCGGCTAATTCACCCCTCCACTTT.

The chain uses TRBV7-6 and TRBJ2-1, with a tentative D call TRBD2 (7 bases). V was pared by 2 bases and J by 8 bases, with 19 bases between. This CDR3 has 16 amino acids. CDR1 is SGHVS, CDR2 FNYEAQ, per germline. CDR3 amino acids: CASSLPGAGEVDEQFF. In DNA, the CDR3 is TGTGCCAGCAGCTTACCAGGGGCGGGAGAGGTGGATGAGCAGTTCTTC.

The CDR3: CSGPQGEGEQFF. CDR3 sequence (DNA): TGCAGCGGACCACAGGGTGAGGGTGAGCAGTTCTTC. The chain couples TRBV29-1 to TRBJ2-1; possibly TRBD1 for D (6 bases). The CDR3 is 12 residues long. Trimming removed 7 bases from V and 9 bases from J, with 16 bases in between. Germline CDR1 and CDR2: SQVTM and ANQGSEA.

This clonotype was counted at least ten times. The chain has TRBV28 and TRBJ2-1; no firm D call. The CDR3 has 13 residues. Trimming removed 3 bases at V and 1 base at J, with 4 bases between. Germline CDR1 is MDHEN and CDR2 is SYDVKM. CDR3 loop: CASSFGSYNEQFF. The CDR3 DNA reads TGTGCCAGCAGTTTTGGGTCCTACAATGAGCAGTTCTTC. Looking up the rest from reference TRBV28 and TRBJ2-1 gives the full variable domain: DVKVTQSSRYLVKRTGEKVFLECVQDMDHENMFWYRQDPGLGLRLIYFSYDVKMKEKGDIPEGYSVSREKKERFSLILESASTNQTSMYLCASSFGSYNEQFFGPGTRLTVL.

The chain has TRBV20-1 and TRBJ2-1; D remains ambiguous. From germline, CDR1 is DFQATT and CDR2 SNEGSKA (reference sequence). This CDR3 contains 13 residues. The CDR3 spells CSQRRRPYNEQFF. In DNA, the CDR3 is TGCAGCCAACGACGGCGGCCCTACAATGAGCAGTTCTTC.

V usage is TRBV12-3 or TRBV12-4 and J usage is TRBJ2-5; 9 bases align to TRBD2. The CDR3 contains 15 residues. The V segment lost 1 base and the J segment 6 bases; nucleotides outside the gene matches: 6. CDR3 nucleotide sequence: TGTGCCAGCAGTTTAGGGCTAGCGGGATACCAGACCCAGTACTTC. Translation: CASSLGLAGYQTQYF.